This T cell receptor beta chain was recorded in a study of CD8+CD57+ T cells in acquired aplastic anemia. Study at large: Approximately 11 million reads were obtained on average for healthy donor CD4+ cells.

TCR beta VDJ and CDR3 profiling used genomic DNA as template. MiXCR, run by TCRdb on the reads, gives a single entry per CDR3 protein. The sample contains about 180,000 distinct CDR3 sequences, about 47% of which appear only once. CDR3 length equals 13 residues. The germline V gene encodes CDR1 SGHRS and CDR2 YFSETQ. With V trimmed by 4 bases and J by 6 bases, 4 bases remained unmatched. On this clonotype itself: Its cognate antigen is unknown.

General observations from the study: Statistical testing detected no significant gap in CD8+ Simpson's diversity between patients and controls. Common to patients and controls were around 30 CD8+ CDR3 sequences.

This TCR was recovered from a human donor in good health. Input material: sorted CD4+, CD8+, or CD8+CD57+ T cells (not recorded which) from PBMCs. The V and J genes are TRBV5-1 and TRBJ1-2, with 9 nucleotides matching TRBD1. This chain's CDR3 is CASSPGQGNGYTF. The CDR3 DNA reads TGCGCCAGCAGCCCGGGACAGGGCAATGGCTACACCTTC.